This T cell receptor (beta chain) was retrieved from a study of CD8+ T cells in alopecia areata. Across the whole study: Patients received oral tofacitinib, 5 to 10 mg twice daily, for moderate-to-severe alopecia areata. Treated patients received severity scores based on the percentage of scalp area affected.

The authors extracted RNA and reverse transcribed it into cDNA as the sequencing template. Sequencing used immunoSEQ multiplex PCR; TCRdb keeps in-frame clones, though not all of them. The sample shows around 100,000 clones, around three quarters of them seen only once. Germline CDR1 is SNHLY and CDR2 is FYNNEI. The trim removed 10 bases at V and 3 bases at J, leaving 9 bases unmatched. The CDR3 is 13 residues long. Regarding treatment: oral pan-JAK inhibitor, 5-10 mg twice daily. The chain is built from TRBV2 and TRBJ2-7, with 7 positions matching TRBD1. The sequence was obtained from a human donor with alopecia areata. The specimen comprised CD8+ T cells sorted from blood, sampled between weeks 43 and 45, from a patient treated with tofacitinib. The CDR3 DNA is TGTGCCACAAGGACAGGAGTGAACTACGAGCAGTACTTC. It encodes CATRTGVNYEQYF.